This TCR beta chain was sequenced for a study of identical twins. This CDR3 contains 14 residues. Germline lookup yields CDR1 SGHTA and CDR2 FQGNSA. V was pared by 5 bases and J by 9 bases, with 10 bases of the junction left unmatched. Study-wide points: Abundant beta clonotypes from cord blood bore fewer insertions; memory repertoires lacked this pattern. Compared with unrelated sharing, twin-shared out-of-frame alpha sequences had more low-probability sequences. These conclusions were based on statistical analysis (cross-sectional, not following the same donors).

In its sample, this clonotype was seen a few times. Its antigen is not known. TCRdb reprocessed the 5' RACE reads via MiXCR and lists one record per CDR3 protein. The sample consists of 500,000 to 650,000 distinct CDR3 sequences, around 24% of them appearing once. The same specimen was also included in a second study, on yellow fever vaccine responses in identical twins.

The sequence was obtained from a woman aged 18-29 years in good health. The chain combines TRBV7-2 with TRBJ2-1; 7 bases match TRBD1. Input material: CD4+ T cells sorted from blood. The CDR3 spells CASSKERGGFEQFF. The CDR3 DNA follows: TGTGCCAGCAGCAAGGAAAGAGGGGGCTTTGAGCAGTTCTTC.